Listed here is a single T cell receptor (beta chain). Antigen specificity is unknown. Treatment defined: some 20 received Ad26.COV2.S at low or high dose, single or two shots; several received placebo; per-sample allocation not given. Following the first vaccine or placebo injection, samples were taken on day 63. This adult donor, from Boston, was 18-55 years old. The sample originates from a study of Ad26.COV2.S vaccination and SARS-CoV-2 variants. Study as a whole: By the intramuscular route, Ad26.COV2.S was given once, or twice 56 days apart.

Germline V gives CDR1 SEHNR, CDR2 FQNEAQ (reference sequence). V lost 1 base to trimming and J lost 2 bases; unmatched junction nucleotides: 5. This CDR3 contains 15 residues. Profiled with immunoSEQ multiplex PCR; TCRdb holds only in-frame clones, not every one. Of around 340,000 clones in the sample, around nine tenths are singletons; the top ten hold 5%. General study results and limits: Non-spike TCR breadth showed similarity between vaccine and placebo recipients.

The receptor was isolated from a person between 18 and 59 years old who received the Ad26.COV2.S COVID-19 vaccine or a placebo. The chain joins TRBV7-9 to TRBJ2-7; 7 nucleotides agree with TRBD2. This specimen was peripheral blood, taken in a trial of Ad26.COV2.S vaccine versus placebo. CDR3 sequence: CASSLGLAAAYEQYF. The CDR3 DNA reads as TGTGCCAGCAGCTTAGGGCTAGCGGCGGCCTACGAGCAGTACTTC. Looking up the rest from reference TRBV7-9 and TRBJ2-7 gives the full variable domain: DTGVSQNPRHKITKRGQNVTFRCDPISEHNRLYWYRQTLGQGPEFLTYFQNEAQLEKSRLLSDRFSAERPKGSFSTLEIQRTEQGDSAMYLCASSLGLAAAYEQYFGPGTRLTVT.